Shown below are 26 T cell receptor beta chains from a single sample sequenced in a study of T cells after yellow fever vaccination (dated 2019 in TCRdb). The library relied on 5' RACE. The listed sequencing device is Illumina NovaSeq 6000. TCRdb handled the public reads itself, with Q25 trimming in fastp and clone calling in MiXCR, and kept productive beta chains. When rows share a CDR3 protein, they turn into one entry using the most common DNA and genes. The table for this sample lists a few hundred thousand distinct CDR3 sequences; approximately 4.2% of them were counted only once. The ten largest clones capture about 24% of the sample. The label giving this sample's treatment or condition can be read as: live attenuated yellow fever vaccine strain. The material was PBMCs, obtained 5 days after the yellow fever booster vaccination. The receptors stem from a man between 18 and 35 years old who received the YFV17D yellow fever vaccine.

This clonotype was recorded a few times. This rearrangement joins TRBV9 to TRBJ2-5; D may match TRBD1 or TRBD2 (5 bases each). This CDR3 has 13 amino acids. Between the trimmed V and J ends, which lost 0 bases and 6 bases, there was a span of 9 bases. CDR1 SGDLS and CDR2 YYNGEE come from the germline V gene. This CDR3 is CASSVGGWQTQYF. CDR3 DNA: TGTGCCAGCAGCGTAGGGGGGTGGCAGACCCAGTACTTC.

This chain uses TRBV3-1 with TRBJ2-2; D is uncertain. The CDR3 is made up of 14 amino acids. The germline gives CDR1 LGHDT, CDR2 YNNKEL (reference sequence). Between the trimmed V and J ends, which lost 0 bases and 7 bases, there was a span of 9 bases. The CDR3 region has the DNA TGTGCCAGCAGCCAAGATCCAGGTAGCGGGGAGCTGTTTTTT. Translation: CASSQDPGSGELFF.

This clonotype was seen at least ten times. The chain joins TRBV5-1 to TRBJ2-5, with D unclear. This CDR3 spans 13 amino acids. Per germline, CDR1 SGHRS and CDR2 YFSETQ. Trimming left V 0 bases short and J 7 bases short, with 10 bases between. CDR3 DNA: TGCGCCAGCAGCTTGGCAAGCGCCCCGACCCAGTACTTC. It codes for CASSLASAPTQYF.

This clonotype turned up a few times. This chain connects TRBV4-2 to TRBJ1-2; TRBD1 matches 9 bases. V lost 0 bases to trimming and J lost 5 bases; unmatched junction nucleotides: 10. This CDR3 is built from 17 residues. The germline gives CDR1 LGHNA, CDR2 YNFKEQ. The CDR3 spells CASSQESPGQGGYGYTF. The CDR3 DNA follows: TGTGCCAGCAGCCAAGAATCTCCGGGACAGGGTGGGTATGGCTACACCTTC.

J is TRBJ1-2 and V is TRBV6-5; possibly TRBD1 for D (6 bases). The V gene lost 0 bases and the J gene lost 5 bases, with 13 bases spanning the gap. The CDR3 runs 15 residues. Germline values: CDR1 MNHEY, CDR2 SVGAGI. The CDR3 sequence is CASSYSGSGDYGYTF. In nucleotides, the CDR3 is TGTGCCAGCAGTTACTCGGGATCAGGGGATTATGGCTACACCTTC.

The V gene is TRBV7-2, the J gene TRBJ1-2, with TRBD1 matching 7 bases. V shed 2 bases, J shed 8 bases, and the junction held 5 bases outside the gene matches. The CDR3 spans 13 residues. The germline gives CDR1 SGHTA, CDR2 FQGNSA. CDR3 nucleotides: TGTGCCAGCAGCTTACAAGGACAGGAGGGCTACACCTTC. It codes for CASSLQGQEGYTF.

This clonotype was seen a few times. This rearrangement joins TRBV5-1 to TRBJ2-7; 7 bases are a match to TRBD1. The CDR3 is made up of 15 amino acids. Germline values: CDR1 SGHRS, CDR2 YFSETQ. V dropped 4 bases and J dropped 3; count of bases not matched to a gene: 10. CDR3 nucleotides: TGCGCCAGCAGCCCGGATGTGGACAGGTTCTACGAGCAGTACGTC. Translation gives CASSPDVDRFYEQYV.

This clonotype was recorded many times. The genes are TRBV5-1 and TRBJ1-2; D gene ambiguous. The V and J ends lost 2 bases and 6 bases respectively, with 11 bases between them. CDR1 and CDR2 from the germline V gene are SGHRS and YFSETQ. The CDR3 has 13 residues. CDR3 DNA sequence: TGCGCCAGCAGCTTCGGAGGGCACGATGGCTACACCTTC. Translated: CASSFGGHDGYTF.

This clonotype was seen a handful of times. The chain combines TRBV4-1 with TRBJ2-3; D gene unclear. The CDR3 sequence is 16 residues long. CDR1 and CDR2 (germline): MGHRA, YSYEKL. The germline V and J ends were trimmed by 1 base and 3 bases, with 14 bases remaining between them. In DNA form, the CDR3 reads TGCGCCAGCAGCCAAGTAGTTGGTACGAGGACAGATACGCAGTATTTT. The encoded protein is CASSQVVGTRTDTQYF.

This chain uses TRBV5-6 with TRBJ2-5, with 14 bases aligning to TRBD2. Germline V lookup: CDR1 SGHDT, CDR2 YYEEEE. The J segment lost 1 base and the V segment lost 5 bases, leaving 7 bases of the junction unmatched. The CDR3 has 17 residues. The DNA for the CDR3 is TGTGCCAGCAGGTCGACTAGCGGGGGGGTCCTCCAAGAGACCCAGTACTTC. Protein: CASRSTSGGVLQETQYF.

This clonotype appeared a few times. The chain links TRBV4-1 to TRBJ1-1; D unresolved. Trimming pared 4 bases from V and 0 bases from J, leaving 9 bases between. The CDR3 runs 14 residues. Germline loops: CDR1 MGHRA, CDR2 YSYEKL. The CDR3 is CASSLAVMNTEAFF. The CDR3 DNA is TGCGCCAGCAGCCTCGCAGTAATGAACACTGAAGCTTTCTTT.

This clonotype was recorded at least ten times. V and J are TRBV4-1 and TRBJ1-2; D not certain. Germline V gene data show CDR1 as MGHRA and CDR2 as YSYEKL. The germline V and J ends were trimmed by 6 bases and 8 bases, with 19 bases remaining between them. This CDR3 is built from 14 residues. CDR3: CASRSVTGRPGYTF. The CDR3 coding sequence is TGCGCCAGCAGATCGGTGACGGGCCGTCCGGGCTACACCTTC.

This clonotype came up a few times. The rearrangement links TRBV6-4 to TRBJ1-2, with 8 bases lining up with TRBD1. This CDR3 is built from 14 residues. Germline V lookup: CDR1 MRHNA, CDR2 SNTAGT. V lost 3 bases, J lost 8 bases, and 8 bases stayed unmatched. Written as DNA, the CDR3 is TGTGCCAGCAGTGATCAAGGACAGGGTGGGGGCTACACCTTC. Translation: CASSDQGQGGGYTF.

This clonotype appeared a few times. This CDR3 reads CASSLGGVPSTQYF. In DNA form, the CDR3 reads TGTGCCAGCAGCTTGGGGGGGGTCCCGAGTACGCAGTATTTT. This chain joins TRBV7-2 and TRBJ2-3; 7 bases align to TRBD2. This CDR3 spans 14 amino acids. The V gene's germline CDR1 is SGHTA and CDR2 FQGNSA. V was pared by 3 bases and J by 8 bases, with 8 bases of the junction left unmatched. Full variable domain (outside the CDR3, taken from reference TRBV7-2 and TRBJ2-3): GAGVSQSPSNKVTEKGKDVELRCDPISGHTALYWYRQSLGQGLEFLIYFQGNSAPDKSGLPSDRFSAERTGGSVSTLTIQRTQQEDSAVYLCASSLGGVPSTQYFGPGTRLTVL.

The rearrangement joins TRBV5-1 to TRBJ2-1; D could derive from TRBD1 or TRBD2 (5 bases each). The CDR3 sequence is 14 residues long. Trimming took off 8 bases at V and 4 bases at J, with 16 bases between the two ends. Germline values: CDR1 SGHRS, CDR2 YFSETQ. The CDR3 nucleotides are TGCGCCAGTTGGGGGTCCGCGACATACAATGAGCAGTTCTTC. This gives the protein CASWGSATYNEQFF.

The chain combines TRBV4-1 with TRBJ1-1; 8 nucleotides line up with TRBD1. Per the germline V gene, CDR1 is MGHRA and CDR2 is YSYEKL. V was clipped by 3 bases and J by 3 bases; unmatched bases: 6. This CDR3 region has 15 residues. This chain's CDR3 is CASSHNPDRDTEAFF. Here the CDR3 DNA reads TGCGCCAGCAGCCATAACCCGGACAGGGACACTGAAGCTTTCTTT.

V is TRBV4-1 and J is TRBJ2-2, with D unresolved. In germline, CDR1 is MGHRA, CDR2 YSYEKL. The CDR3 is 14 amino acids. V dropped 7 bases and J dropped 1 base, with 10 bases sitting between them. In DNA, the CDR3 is TGCGCCAGCATGAGCCAGAGGAACACCGGGGAGCTGTTTTTT. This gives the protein CASMSQRNTGELFF.

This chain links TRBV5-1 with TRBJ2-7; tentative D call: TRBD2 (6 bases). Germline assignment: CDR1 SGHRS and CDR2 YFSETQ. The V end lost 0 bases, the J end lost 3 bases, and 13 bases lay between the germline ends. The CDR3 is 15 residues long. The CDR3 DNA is TGCGCCAGCAGCTTGGGAGGGACTGGGTACTACGAGCAGTACTTC. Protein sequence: CASSLGGTGYYEQYF.

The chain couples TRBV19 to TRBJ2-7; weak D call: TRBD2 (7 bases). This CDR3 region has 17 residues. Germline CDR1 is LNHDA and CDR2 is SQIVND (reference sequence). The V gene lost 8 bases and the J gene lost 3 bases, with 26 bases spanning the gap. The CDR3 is CASLPKGQPGLYYEQYF. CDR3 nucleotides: TGTGCCAGTCTACCTAAAGGACAGCCGGGACTATACTACGAGCAGTACTTC. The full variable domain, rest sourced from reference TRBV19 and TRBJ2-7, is DGGITQSPKYLFRKEGQNVTLSCEQNLNHDAMYWYRQDPGQGLRLIYYSQIVNDFQKGDIAEGYSVSREKKESFPLTVTSAQKNPTAFYLCASLPKGQPGLYYEQYFGPGTRLTVT.

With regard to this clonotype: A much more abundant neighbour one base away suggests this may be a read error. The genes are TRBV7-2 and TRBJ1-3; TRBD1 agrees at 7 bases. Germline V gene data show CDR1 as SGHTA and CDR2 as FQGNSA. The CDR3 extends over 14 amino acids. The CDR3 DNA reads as TGTGCCAGCGAAGACAGGGTAGCGGGAAACACCATGTATTTT. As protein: CASEDRVAGNTMYF.

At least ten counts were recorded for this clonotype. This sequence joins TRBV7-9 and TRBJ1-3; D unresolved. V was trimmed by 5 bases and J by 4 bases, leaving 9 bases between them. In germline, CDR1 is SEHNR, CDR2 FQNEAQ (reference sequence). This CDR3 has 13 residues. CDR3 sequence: CASSPGGGNTIYF. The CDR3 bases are TGTGCCAGCAGCCCAGGTGGCGGAAACACCATATATTTT.

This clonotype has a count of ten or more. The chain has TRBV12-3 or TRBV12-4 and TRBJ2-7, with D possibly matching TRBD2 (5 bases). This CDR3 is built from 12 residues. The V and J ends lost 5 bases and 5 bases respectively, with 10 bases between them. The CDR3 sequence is CASSADYDEQYF. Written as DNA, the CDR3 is TGTGCCAGCAGTGCCGACTACGACGAGCAGTACTTC.

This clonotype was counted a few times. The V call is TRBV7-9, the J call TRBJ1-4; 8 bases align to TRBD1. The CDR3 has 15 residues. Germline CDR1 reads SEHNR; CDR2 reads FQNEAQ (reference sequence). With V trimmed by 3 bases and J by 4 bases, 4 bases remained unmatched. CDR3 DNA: TGTGCCAGCAGCTTCGGGACAGGACGTAATGAAAAACTGTTTTTT. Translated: CASSFGTGRNEKLFF.

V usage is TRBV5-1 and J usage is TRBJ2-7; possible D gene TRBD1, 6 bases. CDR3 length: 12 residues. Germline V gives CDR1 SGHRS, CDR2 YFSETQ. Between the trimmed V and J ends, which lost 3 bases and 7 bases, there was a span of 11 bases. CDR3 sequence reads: CASSSQGWEQYF. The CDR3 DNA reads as TGCGCCAGCAGCTCGCAGGGGTGGGAGCAGTACTTC.

Here the CDR3 DNA reads TGTGCCAGCAGCTTAGGGGTGTATGAGCAGTTCTTC. Translation: CASSLGVYEQFF. The chain uses TRBV11-2 and TRBJ2-1; D not certain. This CDR3 has 12 amino acids. The V end lost 1 base, the J end lost 8 bases, and 6 bases lay between the germline ends. Germline values: CDR1 SGHAT, CDR2 FQNNGV.

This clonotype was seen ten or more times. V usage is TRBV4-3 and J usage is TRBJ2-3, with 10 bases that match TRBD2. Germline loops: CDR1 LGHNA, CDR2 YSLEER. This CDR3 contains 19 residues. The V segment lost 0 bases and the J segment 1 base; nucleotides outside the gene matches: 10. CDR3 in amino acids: CASSQEQRGGRFGTDTQYF. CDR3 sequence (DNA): TGCGCCAGCAGCCAAGAACAGCGGGGGGGCCGGTTTGGCACAGATACGCAGTATTTT.